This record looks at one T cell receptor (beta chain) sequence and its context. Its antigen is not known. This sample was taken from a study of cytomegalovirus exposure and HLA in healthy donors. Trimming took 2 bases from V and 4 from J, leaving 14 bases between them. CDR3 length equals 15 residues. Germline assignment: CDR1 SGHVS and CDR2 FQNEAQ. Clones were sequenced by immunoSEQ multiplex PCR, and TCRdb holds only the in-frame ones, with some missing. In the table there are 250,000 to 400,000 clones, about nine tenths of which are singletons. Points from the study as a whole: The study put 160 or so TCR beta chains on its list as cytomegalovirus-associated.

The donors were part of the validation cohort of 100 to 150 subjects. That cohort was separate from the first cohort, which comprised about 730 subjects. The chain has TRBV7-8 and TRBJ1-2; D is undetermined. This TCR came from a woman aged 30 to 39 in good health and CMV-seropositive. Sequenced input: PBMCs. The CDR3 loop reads CASSLPGSGTYGYTF. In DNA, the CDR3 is TGTGCCAGCAGCTTACCAGGTTCGGGCACCTATGGCTACACCTTC. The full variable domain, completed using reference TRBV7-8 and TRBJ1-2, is GAGVSQSPRYKVAKRGQDVALRCDPISGHVSLFWYQQALGQGPEFLTYFQNEAQLDKSGLPSDRFFAERPEGSVSTLKIQRTQQEDSAVYLCASSLPGSGTYGYTFGSGTRLTVV.